The next 6 T cell receptor beta chains were all read from a single sample in a study of technical replicates of blood from a handful of donors (TCRdb year 2017). Library preparation was by the immunoSEQ multiplex PCR assay. The table comes from immuneACCESS by way of TCRdb, which keeps in-frame sequences with V and J called. Part of the clones is missing from these tables; in studies checked, under half for an unresolved V gene and the rest for unknown reasons. For this sample the table gives 74,000 or so clones, of which about 97% were detected only once. The ten largest make up 0.2% of the sample. The sequencing input was T cells isolated from PBMCs. The receptors come from a human donor in good health.

The V gene is TRBV29-1, the J gene TRBJ2-5; possibly TRBD1 for D (6 bases). The CDR3 has 15 amino acids. Looked up from germline, CDR1 is SQVTM and CDR2 is ANQGSEA. V was pared by 4 bases and J by 7 bases, with 22 bases between. CDR3 amino acids: CSVVAPLTGLGTQYF. The CDR3 DNA sequence: TGCAGCGTTGTGGCCCCACTAACAGGGCTGGGGACCCAGTACTTC.

This rearrangement joins TRBV6-5 to TRBJ2-7; maybe TRBD2 (6 bases). The CDR3 spans 14 residues. The V end lost 6 bases, the J end lost 3 bases, and 15 bases lay between the germline ends. Germline CDR1 reads MNHEY; CDR2 reads SVGAGI. The CDR3 region has the DNA TGTGCCAGCAGAACATCGGGACTGGACTACGAGCAGTACTTC. It codes for CASRTSGLDYEQYF.

The genes are TRBV2 and TRBJ2-7, with TRBD1 identical over 7 bases. This CDR3 is built from 15 residues. Germline V gives CDR1 SNHLY, CDR2 FYNNEI. Trimming at V came to 5 bases and at J to 6 bases, leaving 13 bases not matched to a gene. DNA of the CDR3: TGTGCCAGCAGTTCCACTATGGACAGGCATGGCGAGCAGTACTTC. Encoded protein: CASSSTMDRHGEQYF.

The V call is TRBV5-1, the J call TRBJ2-2; the D gene is possibly TRBD2 (6 bases). V lost 4 bases, J lost 3 bases, and 19 bases lay in between. The V gene's germline CDR1 is SGHRS and CDR2 YFSETQ. This CDR3 has 17 residues. In DNA, the CDR3 is TGCGCCAGCAGCCCCCCAGGAGGGAGTAAGGACACCGGGGAGCTGTTTTTT. This sequence encodes CASSPPGGSKDTGELFF.

The V and J genes are TRBV9 and TRBJ2-1; 10 bases align to TRBD2. The CDR3 consists of 16 residues. Germline CDR1 is SGDLS and CDR2 is YYNGEE. V shed 1 base and J 7 bases; nucleotides not matched to a gene: 8. CDR3 in DNA: TGTGCCAGCAGCGTACGTAGCGGGAGGATTTTGAATGAGCAGTTCTTC. Translating it yields CASSVRSGRILNEQFF.

The genes are TRBV28 and TRBJ2-7; TRBD1 aligns across 9 bases. J gave up 3 bases and V 6 bases, and 9 bases lay outside the gene matches. CDR1 MDHEN and CDR2 SYDVKM come from the germline V gene. This CDR3 has 15 amino acids. CDR3 coding DNA: TGTGCCAGCAGGGATCCGGGACAGGGAAGCTACGAGCAGTACTTC. Protein product: CASRDPGQGSYEQYF.